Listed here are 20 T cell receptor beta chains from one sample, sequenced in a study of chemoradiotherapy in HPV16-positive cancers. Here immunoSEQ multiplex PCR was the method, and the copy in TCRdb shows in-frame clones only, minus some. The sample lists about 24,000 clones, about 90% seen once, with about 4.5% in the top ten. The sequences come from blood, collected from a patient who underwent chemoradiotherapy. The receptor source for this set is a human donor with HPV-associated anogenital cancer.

CDR3 in DNA: TGTGCCAGCAGCGTAGACCGGGTAGATACGCAGTATTTT. The encoded protein is CASSVDRVDTQYF. This rearrangement joins TRBV9 to TRBJ2-3; D is unclear. Germline CDR1 reads SGDLS; CDR2 reads YYNGEE. The ends were cut back, 0 bases at V and 5 bases at J, with 7 bases in the middle. This CDR3 spans 13 amino acids.

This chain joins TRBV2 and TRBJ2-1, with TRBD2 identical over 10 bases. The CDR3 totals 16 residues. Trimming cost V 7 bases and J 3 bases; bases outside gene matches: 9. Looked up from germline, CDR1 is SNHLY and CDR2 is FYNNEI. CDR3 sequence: CASTVGLAAYYNEQFF. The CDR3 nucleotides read TGTGCCAGCACTGTCGGACTAGCGGCCTACTACAATGAGCAGTTCTTC. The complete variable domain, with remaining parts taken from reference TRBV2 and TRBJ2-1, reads EPEVTQTPSHQVTQMGQEVILRCVPISNHLYFYWYRQILGQKVEFLVSFYNNEISEKSEIFDDQFSVERPDGSNFTLKIRSTKLEDSAMYFCASTVGLAAYYNEQFFGPGTRLTVL.

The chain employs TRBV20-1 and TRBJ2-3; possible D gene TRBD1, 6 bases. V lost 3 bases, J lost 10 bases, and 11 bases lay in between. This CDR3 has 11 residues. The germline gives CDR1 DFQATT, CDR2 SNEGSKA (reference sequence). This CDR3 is CSASTGYPQYF. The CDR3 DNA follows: TGCAGTGCTAGTACAGGGTACCCGCAGTATTTT.

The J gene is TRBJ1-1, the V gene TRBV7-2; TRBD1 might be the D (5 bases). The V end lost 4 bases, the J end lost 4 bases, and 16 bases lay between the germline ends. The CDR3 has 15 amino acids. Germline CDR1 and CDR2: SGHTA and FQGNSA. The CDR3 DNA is TGTGCCAGCAGCTGGTTGGGAGGGGCCGGCACTGAAGCTTTCTTT. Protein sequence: CASSWLGGAGTEAFF.

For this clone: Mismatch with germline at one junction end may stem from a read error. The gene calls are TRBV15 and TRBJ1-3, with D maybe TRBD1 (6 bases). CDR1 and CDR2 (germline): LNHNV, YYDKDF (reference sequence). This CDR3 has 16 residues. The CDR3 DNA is TGTGCCACCACCAGACCGGGACACCTCTCTGGAAACACCATATATTTT. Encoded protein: CATTRPGHLSGNTIYF.

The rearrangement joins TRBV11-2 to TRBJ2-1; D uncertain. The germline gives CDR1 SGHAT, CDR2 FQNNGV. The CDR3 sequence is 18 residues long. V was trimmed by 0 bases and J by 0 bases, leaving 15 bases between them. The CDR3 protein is CASSLEDLPLGSYNEQFF. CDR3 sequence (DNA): TGTGCCAGCAGCTTAGAAGATCTCCCCCTCGGCTCCTACAATGAGCAGTTCTTC.

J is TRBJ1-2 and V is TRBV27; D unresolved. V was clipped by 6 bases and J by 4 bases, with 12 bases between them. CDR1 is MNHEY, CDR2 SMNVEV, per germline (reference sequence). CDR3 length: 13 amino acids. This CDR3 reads CASSRAQSYGYTF. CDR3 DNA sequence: TGTGCCAGCAGCCGGGCCCAGAGCTATGGCTACACCTTC.

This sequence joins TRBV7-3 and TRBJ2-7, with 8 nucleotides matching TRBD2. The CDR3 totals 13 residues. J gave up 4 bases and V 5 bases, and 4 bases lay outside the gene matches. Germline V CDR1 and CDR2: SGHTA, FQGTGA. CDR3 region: CASSVGLDYEQYF. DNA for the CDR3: TGTGCCAGCAGCGTGGGACTAGATTACGAGCAGTACTTC.

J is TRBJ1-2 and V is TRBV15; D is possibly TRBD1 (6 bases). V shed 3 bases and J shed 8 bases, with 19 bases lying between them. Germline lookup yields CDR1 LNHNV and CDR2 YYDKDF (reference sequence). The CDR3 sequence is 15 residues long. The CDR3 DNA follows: TGTGCCACCAGCAGGGGGCGGACAGAGGGGGTCGGCTACACCTTC. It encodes CATSRGRTEGVGYTF.

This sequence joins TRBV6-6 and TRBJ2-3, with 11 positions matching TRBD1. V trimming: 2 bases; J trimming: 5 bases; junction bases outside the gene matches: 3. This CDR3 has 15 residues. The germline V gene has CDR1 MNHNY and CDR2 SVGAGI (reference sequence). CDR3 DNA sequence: TGTGCCAGCAGTTACCCGGGACAGGGGGTAGATACGCAGTATTTT. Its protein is CASSYPGQGVDTQYF.

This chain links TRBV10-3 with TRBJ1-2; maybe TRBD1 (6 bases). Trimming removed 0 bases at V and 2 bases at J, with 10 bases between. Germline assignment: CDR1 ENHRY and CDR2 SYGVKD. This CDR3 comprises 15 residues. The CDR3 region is CAISESGGSNYGYTF. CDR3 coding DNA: TGTGCCATCAGTGAGTCCGGGGGCTCGAACTATGGCTACACCTTC.

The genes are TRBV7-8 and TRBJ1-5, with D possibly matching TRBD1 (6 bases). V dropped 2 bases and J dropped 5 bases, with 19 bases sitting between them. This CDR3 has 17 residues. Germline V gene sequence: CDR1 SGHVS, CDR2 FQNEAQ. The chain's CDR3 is CASSLRVTGPEDQPQHF. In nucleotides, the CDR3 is TGTGCCAGCAGCTTAAGAGTAACAGGGCCCGAGGATCAGCCCCAGCATTTT.

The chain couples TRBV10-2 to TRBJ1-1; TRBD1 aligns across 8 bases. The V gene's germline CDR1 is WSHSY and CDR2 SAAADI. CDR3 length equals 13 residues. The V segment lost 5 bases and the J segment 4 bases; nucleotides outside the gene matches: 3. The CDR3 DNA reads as TGCGCCAGCAGTTTACAGGGGGGCACTGAAGCTTTCTTT. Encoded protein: CASSLQGGTEAFF.

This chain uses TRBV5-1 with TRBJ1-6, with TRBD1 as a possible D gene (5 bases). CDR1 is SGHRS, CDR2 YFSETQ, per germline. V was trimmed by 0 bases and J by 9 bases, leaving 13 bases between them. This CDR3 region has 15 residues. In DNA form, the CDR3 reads TGCGCCAGCAGCTTGGAAGGAGGGACGTTTTCACCCCTCCACTTT. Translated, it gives CASSLEGGTFSPLHF. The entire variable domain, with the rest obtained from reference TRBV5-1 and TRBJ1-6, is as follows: KAGVTQTPRYLIKTRGQQVTLSCSPISGHRSVSWYQQTPGQGLQFLFEYFSETQRNKGNFPGRFSGRQFSNSRSEMNVSTLELGDSALYLCASSLEGGTFSPLHFGNGTRLTVT.

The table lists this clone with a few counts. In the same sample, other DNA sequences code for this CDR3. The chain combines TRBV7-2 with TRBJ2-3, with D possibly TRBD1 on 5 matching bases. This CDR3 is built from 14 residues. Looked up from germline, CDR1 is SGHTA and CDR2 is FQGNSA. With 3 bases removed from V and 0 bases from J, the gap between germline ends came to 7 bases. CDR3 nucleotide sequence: TGTGCCAGCAGCTTCAGGACAAGCACAGATACGCAGTATTTT. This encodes CASSFRTSTDTQYF. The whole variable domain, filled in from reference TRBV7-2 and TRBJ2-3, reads GAGVSQSPSNKVTEKGKDVELRCDPISGHTALYWYRQSLGQGLEFLIYFQGNSAPDKSGLPSDRFSAERTGGSVSTLTIQRTQQEDSAVYLCASSFRTSTDTQYFGPGTRLTVL.

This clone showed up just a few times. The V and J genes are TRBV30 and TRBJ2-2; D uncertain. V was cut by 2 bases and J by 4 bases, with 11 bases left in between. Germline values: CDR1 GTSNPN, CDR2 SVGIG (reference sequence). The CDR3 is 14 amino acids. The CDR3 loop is CAWSRRDVTGELFF. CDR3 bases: TGTGCCTGGAGTAGAAGGGATGTCACCGGGGAGCTGTTTTTT. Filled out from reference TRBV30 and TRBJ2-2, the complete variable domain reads SQTIHQWPATLVQPVGSPLSLECTVEGTSNPNLYWYRQAAGRGLQLLFYSVGIGQISSEVPQNLSASRPQDRQFILSSKKLLLSDSGFYLCAWSRRDVTGELFFGEGSRLTVL.

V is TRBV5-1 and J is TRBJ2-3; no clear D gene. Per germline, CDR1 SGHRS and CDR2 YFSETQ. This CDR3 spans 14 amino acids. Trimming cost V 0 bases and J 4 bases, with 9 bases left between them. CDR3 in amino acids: CASSLGLYPDTQYF. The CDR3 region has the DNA TGCGCCAGCAGCTTGGGCCTGTACCCAGATACGCAGTATTTT.

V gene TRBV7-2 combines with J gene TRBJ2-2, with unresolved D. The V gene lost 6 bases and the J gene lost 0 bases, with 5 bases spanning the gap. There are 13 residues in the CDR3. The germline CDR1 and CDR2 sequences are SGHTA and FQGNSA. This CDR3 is CASSSANTGELFF. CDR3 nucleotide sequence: TGTGCCAGCAGTTCCGCGAACACCGGGGAGCTGTTTTTT.

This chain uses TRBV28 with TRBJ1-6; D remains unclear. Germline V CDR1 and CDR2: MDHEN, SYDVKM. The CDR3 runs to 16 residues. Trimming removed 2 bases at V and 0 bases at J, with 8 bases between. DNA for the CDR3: TGTGCCAGCAGTTTACCCAGCCGCTCCTATAATTCACCCCTCCACTTT. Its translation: CASSLPSRSYNSPLHF.

The CDR3: CASSESGQGANIQYF. CDR3 nucleotide sequence: TGTGCCAGCAGTGAATCGGGGCAGGGGGCGAACATTCAGTACTTC. This rearrangement joins TRBV25-1 to TRBJ2-4, with TRBD1 matching 8 bases. Germline loops: CDR1 MGHDK, CDR2 SYGVNS. The CDR3 has 15 residues. V lost 1 base and J lost 7; bases outside the gene matches: 6.